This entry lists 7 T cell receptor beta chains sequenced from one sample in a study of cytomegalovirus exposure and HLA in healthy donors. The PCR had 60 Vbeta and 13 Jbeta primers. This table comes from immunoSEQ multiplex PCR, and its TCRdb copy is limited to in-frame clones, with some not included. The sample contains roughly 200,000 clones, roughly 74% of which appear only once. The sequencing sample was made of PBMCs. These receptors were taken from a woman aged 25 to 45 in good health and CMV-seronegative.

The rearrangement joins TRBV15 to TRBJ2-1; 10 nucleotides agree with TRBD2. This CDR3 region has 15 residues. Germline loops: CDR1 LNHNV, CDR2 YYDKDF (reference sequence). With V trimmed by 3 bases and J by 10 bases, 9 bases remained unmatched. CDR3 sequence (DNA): TGTGCCACCAGCAGGTGGCTAGCGGGAGCGGAGGAGCAGTTCTTC. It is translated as CATSRWLAGAEEQFF.

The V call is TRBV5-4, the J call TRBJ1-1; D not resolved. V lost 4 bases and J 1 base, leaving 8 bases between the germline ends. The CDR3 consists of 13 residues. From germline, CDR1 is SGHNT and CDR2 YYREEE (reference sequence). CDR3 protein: CASSPSSNTEAFF. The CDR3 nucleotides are TGTGCCAGCAGCCCCAGTTCGAACACTGAAGCTTTCTTT.

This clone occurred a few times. The CDR3 sequence is CASPKEGVSFLDEQFF. The CDR3 DNA follows: TGTGCCAGCCCAAAAGAGGGGGTGTCTTTCTTAGATGAGCAGTTCTTC. The genes are TRBV7-2 and TRBJ2-1; a possible D gene is TRBD1 (6 bases). Germline V gene data show CDR1 as SGHTA and CDR2 as FQGNSA. CDR3 size: 16 residues. Trimming cost V 8 bases and J 8 bases, with 25 bases left between them.

The CDR3 sequence is CASSPGGFDQPQHF. Written as DNA, the CDR3 is TGTGCCAGCTCACCGGGGGGGTTTGATCAGCCCCAGCATTTT. The rearrangement joins TRBV18 to TRBJ1-5; possible D gene TRBD1, 5 bases. This CDR3 contains 14 residues. Germline-derived CDR1 and CDR2 are KGHSH and LQKENI. The V and J ends lost 3 bases and 5 bases respectively, with 11 bases between them.

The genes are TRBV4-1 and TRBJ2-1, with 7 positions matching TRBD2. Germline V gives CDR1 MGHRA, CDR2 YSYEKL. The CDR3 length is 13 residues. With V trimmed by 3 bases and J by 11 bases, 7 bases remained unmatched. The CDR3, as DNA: TGCGCCAGCAGCCAGGTAGGGACTATACAGCAGTTCTTC. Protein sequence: CASSQVGTIQQFF.

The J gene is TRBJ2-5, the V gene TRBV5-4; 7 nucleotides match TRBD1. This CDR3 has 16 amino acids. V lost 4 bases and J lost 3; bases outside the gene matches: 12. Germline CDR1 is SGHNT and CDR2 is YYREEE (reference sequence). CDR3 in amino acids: CASSRTPKDRKETQYF. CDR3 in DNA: TGTGCCAGCAGCCGCACACCGAAGGACAGGAAAGAGACCCAGTACTTC.

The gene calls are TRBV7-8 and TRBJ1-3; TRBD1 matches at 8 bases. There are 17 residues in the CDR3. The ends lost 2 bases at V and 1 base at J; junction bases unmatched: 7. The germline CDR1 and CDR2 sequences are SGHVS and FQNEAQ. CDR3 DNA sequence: TGTGCCAGCAGCTTACGATGGACAGGGAGTTCTGGAAACACCATATATTTT. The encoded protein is CASSLRWTGSSGNTIYF.